Listed below are T cell receptor beta chains from one sample, sequenced in a study of T-cell reconstitution after alpha-beta-depleted transplantation in children. TCRdb redid the calling of the PCR reads with MiXCR, one entry per CDR3 protein. Among hundreds of thousands of distinct CDR3 sequences listed, 10% to 15% were seen once. Sequenced material: PBMCs, mostly from graft donor cells, taken 360 days after TCRalphabeta/CD19-depleted stem cell transplant. The origin of the receptors is a male patient under 18 who had a stem cell transplant for acute myeloid leukemia, so the T cells may come from the graft donor. Each CDR3 is given with its conserved first and last residue. The D gene is left open where the match is weak. The listing skips clone size in some rows; elsewhere it reads once, few, many or a size class.

clone_size	v_call	j_call	d_call	cdr3_nt	cdr3_aa
few	TRBV28	TRBJ2-5	TRBD1	TGTGCCAGCAGTGGGACAGGGGGCCTGGAGACCCAGTACTTC	CASSGTGGLETQYF
-	TRBV7-8	TRBJ1-6	TRBD1	TGTGCCAGCAGCCCGCTAGACAGGGTTGTCTCACCCCTCCACTTT	CASSPLDRVVSPLHF
many	TRBV16	TRBJ1-2	TRBD1	TGTGCCAGCAGCCCCTGGACAGGGCCCTATGGCTACACCTTC	CASSPWTGPYGYTF
-	TRBV30	TRBJ1-4	TRBD1	TGTGCCGAGAGGGACAGCGGAGAAAAACTGTTTTTT	CAERDSGEKLFF
few	TRBV18	TRBJ2-1	-	TGTGCCAGCTCCCTAGGGTTGCATGAGCAGTTCTTC	CASSLGLHEQFF
-	TRBV9	TRBJ2-7	-	TGTGCCAGCAGCGTAGCTCCAGGGACCTACGAGCAGTACTTC	CASSVAPGTYEQYF
few	TRBV20-1	TRBJ2-1	-	TGCAGTGCTAGACGGCGGCCCCCTTCTTGGGAGCAGTTCTTC	CSARRRPPSWEQFF
few	TRBV7-2	TRBJ2-3	-	TGTGCCAGCACCTTCCCTCAGGTAGGGGGTGCAGATACGCAGTATTTT	CASTFPQVGGADTQYF
few	TRBV29-1	TRBJ2-1	-	TGCAGCGTGGATGGGGGACCCGTGGAGTTCTTC	CSVDGGPVEFF
-	TRBV12-3/TRBV12-4	TRBJ2-1	TRBD2	TGTGCCAGCAAGACTAGCGGGATTTACAATGAGCAGTTCTTC	CASKTSGIYNEQFF
many	TRBV12-3/TRBV12-4	TRBJ2-1	TRBD2	TGTGCCAGCAGTTTAAGGACTAGCGGGAGGGTTGAGCAGTTCTTC	CASSLRTSGRVEQFF
-	TRBV9	TRBJ2-4	-	TGTGCCAGCAGCTCCCAGTCGGCCAAAAACATTCAGTACTTC	CASSSQSAKNIQYF
many	TRBV29-1	TRBJ2-7	TRBD1	TGCAGCGTGGGGGGACAGGACTACGAGCAGTACTTC	CSVGGQDYEQYF
-	TRBV6-1	TRBJ2-3	TRBD2	TGTGCCAGCAGTGAATCCCCTCTAGCGGGAGGGCCGAGGAACACAGATACGCAGTATTTT	CASSESPLAGGPRNTDTQYF
few	TRBV6-5	TRBJ2-1	TRBD2	TGTGCCGCGGGGGGGGGAAGCTCCTACAATGAGCAGTTCTTC	CAAGGGSSYNEQFF
-	TRBV4-1	TRBJ2-2	-	TGCGCCAGCAGCCATGAGTCGGGCCCCGGGGAGCTGTTTTTT	CASSHESGPGELFF
many	TRBV28	TRBJ1-3	-	TGTGCCAGCAGGGTCTTTACAGAGAGCTCTGGAAACACCATATATTTT	CASRVFTESSGNTIYF
-	TRBV12-3/TRBV12-4	TRBJ2-1	TRBD2	TGTGCCAGCAGCCGAACGGGAGGGCCTTCGGATGAGCAGTTCTTC	CASSRTGGPSDEQFF
many	TRBV5-5	TRBJ2-5	-	TGTGCCAGCAGCTCCCCCGCAGGAACCCAAGAGACCCAGTACTTC	CASSSPAGTQETQYF
many	TRBV27	TRBJ2-2	-	TGTGCCAGCAGTTTATCCCTGGTGACCGGGGAGCTGTTTTTT	CASSLSLVTGELFF
few	TRBV24-1	TRBJ2-5	TRBD2	TGTGCCACCAGTGGGTTCACTAGCGGGGCTCAAGAGACCCAGTACTTC	CATSGFTSGAQETQYF
few	TRBV20-1	TRBJ2-5	TRBD2	TGCAGTGCTAGAGGGGGGAACAGCGGGAGTGGAGAGACCCAGTACTTC	CSARGGNSGSGETQYF
-	TRBV18	TRBJ1-2	TRBD1	TGTGCCAGCTCACAGCCCGGGACAGGGAACTATGGCTACACCTTC	CASSQPGTGNYGYTF
many	TRBV11-2	TRBJ2-7	TRBD2	TGTGCCAGCAGCTTTGGCGGGAGGCCTCCCTACGAGCAGTACTTC	CASSFGGRPPYEQYF
-	TRBV18	TRBJ2-7	-	TGTGCCAGCTCACCATTCGGACAGTTCTACGAGCAGTACTTC	CASSPFGQFYEQYF
few	TRBV5-6	TRBJ2-2	-	TGTGCCAGCAGCTCCCTCTCGGGCCACCTGCCTTTGAACACCGGGGAGCTGTTTTTT	CASSSLSGHLPLNTGELFF
few	TRBV29-1	TRBJ2-5	TRBD1	TGCAGCGTTTCCCCCGGGACAGGGGTCTCTCAAGAGACCCAGTACTTC	CSVSPGTGVSQETQYF
few	TRBV7-3	TRBJ2-7	-	TGTGCCAGCAGCTTATCACACCTGACTGGCGAGCAGTACTTC	CASSLSHLTGEQYF
-	TRBV27	TRBJ2-5	-	TGTGCCAGCCAGGACATACTCAAAGAGACCCAGTACTTC	CASQDILKETQYF
many	TRBV27	TRBJ1-2	TRBD1	TGTGCCAGCAGTTCCTGGGGACAGAACTATGGCTACACCTTC	CASSSWGQNYGYTF
few	TRBV20-1	TRBJ2-3	TRBD2	TGCAGTACCTCAGGGTTGACTAGCGGGATAACAGATACGCAGTATTTT	CSTSGLTSGITDTQYF
few	TRBV29-1	TRBJ1-1	TRBD1	TGCAGCGTCCTGACAGGGGATGAGGCAGGGACTGAAGCTTTCTTT	CSVLTGDEAGTEAFF
few	TRBV5-5	TRBJ2-1	-	TGTGCCAGCAGCTTGGGAGGCTTCCTGTACAATGAGCAGTTCTTC	CASSLGGFLYNEQFF
-	TRBV3-1	TRBJ2-3	-	TGTGCCAGCAGCCGCACTCCGACTACTTTCTCTAGCACAGATACGCAGTATTTT	CASSRTPTTFSSTDTQYF
few	TRBV7-8	TRBJ2-1	-	TGTGCCAGCAGCTCGCAGACTAGGGAAGGCGATGAGCAGTTCTTC	CASSSQTREGDEQFF
-	TRBV29-1	TRBJ2-7	TRBD1	TGCAGCGTTGAGGGCCGGGACAGGCCCTACGAGCAGTACTTC	CSVEGRDRPYEQYF
-	TRBV6-5	TRBJ1-6	-	TGTGCCAGCAGTTATCTTGGACGGATGGGTTCACCCCTCCACTTT	CASSYLGRMGSPLHF
many	TRBV20-1	TRBJ1-6	-	TGCAGTGCTAGTATTTCGAATTCACCCCTCCACTTT	CSASISNSPLHF
few	TRBV4-3	TRBJ1-2	-	TGCGCCAGCAGCCAAGATTTGGAGGGCAGGGCCTATGGCTACACCTTC	CASSQDLEGRAYGYTF
few	TRBV7-9	TRBJ2-6	TRBD1	TGTGCCAGCAGCTTTCCCTCACGCCGGGACAGGAGCTCTGGGGCCAACGTCCTGACTTTC	CASSFPSRRDRSSGANVLTF
few	TRBV12-3/TRBV12-4	TRBJ2-3	-	TGTGCCAGCAGTAGGAAGGGCCGCACAGATACGCAGTATTTT	CASSRKGRTDTQYF
few	TRBV5-1	TRBJ2-5	TRBD2	TGCGCCAGCAGCGGGGGACTAGCGACTGAGACCCAGTACTTC	CASSGGLATETQYF
-	TRBV21-1	TRBJ2-5	-	TGTGCAGCAAGGGAAGGGAATTCGGAGACCCAGTACTTC	CAAREGNSETQYF